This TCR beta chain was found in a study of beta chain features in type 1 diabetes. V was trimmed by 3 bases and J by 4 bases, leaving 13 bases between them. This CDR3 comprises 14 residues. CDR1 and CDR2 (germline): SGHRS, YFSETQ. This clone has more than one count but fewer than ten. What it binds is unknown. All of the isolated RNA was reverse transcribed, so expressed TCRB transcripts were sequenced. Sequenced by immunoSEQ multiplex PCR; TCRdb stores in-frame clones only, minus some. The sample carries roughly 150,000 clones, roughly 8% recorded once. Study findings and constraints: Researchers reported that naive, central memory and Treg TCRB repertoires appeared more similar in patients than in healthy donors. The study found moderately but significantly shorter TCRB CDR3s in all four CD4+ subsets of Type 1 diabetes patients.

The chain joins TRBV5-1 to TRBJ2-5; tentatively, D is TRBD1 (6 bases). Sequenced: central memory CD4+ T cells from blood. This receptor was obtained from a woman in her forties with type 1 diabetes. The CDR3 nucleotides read TGCGCCAGCAGCTCACAGGGTAGGGGAGAGACCCAGTACTTC. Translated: CASSSQGRGETQYF.